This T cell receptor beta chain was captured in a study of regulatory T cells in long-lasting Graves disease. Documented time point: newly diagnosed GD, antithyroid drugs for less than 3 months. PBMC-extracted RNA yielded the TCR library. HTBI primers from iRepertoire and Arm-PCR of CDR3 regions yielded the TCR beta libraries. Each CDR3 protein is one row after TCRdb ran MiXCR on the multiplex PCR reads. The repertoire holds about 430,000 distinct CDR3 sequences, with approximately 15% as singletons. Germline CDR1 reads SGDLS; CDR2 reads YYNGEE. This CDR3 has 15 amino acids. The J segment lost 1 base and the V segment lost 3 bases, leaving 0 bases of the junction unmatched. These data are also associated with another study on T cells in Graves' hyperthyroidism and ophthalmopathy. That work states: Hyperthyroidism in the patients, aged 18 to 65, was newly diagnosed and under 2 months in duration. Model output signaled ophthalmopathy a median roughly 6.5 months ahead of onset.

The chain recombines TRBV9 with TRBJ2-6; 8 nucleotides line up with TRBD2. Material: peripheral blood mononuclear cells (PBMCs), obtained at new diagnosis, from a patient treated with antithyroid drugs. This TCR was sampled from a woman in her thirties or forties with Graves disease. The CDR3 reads CASSASGSGANVLTF. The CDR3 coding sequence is TGTGCCAGCAGCGCTAGCGGGTCTGGGGCCAACGTCCTGACTTTC.